This entry is about one T cell receptor beta chain. The entry originates in a study of OX40 agonist ivuxolimab in advanced cancers. About the study: Intravenous ivuxolimab at 0.01 to 10 mg/kg was given to patients every 2 weeks. Patients were 82.7% male with ages roughly 20 to 85, mean 60.

Cycle 7 day 1, cycle 4 day 1, and baseline were the timepoints at which blood was sampled. The V segment lost 4 bases and the J segment 2 bases; nucleotides outside the gene matches: 6. Germline loops: CDR1 WNHNN, CDR2 SYGVQD (reference sequence). This CDR3 is built from 15 residues. Data came from immunoSEQ multiplex PCR; TCRdb stores just in-frame clones and leaves some out. Found here are under 70,000 clones, roughly nine tenths of them singletons; the top ten hold 10% to 14%. This TCR came from an adult with an advanced solid tumor such as melanoma, head and neck, liver or kidney cancer. The sample was CD4+ or CD8+ T cells sorted from blood, taken in a trial of the OX40 agonist ivuxolimab. The chain links TRBV10-1 to TRBJ2-5; TRBD1 agrees at 8 bases. The CDR3 DNA sequence: TGCGCCAGCAGTGCAATATGGACAGGGCAAGAGACCCAGTACTTC. It encodes CASSAIWTGQETQYF.